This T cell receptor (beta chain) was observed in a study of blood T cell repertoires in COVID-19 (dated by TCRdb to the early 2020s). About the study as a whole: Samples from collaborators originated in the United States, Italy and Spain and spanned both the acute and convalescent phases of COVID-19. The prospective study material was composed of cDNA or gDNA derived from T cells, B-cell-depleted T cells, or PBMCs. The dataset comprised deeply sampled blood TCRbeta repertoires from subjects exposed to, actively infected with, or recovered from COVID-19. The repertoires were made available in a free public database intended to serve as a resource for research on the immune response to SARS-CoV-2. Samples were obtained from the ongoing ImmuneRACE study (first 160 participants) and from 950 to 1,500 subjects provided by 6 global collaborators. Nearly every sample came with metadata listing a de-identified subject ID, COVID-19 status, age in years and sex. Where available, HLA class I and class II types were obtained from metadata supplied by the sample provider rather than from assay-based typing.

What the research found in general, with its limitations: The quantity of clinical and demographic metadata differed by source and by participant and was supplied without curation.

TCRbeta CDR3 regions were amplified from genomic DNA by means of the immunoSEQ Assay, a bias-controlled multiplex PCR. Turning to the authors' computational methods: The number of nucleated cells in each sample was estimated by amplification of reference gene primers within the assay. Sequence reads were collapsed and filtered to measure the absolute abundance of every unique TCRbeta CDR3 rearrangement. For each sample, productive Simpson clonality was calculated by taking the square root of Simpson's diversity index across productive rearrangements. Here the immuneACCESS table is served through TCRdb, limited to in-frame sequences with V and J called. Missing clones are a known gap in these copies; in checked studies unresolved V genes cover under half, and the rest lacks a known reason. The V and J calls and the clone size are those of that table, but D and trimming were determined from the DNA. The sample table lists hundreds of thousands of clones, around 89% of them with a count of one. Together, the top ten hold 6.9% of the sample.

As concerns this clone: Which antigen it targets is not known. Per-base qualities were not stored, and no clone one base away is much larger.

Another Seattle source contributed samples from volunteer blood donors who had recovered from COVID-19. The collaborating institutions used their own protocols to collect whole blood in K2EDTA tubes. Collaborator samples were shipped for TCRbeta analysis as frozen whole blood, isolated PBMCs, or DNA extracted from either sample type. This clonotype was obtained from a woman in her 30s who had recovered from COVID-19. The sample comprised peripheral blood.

The DNA is TGTGCCAGCAGCTTTGGACTAGGCAGGGAGACCCAGTACTTC. Its translation reads: CASSFGLGRETQYF. The V gene is TRBV7-2 and the J gene is TRBJ2-5; TRBD2 agrees with 7 junctional bases. The germline V gene supplies CDR1 SGHTA and CDR2 FQGNSA. There are 14 amino acids in the CDR3, from cysteine to phenylalanine inclusive. Only the CDR3 DNA is retained, 42 bases long and in frame from the first base. Trimming takes 3 bases off V and 5 bases off J; junction bases not matched to a gene: 6.